The 11 T cell receptor beta chains below come from one sample, sequenced in a study of OX40 agonist ivuxolimab in advanced cancers. Profiling relied on immunoSEQ multiplex PCR, and the TCRdb table lists in-frame clones only, not all of them. The profile shows about 55,000 clones, around four fifths of them singletons. The sequenced sample was CD4+ or CD8+ T cells sorted from blood, obtained in a trial of the OX40 agonist ivuxolimab. These receptors came from an adult with an advanced solid tumor such as melanoma, head and neck, liver or kidney cancer.

CDR3 nucleotides: TGTGCCAGCAGCTCCTCCGGGACAGCGAGACCCTACGAGCAGTACTTC. Amino acid sequence: CASSSSGTARPYEQYF. This chain uses TRBV5-7 with TRBJ2-7; 7 bases align to TRBD1. TRBV5-7 has ORF status, its function being uncertain. CDR3 size: 16 residues. Germline trimming cut 3 bases from V and 2 bases from J; bases unmatched to any gene: 11.

V and J are TRBV6-4 and TRBJ1-1, with D tentatively TRBD1 (5 bases). Deletions cut 8 bases from V and 2 bases from J, with 15 bases between. CDR3 size: 14 residues. The V gene's germline CDR1 is MRHNA and CDR2 SNTAGT. The CDR3: CASQPPGPNTEAFF. CDR3 sequence (DNA): TGTGCCAGCCAACCGCCGGGGCCCAACACTGAAGCTTTCTTT.

The gene calls are TRBV5-1 and TRBJ2-5; 8 positions match TRBD2. The ends lost 3 bases at V and 7 bases at J; junction bases unmatched: 11. Germline V gene lookup returns CDR1 SGHRS and CDR2 YFSETQ. There are 15 residues in the CDR3. In DNA form, the CDR3 reads TGCGCCAGCAGCTCATCCGGGACTAGGGAAGGGACCCAGTACTTC. This sequence encodes CASSSSGTREGTQYF.

This clone was recorded once. The CDR3 region is CASSERVEQFF. The CDR3 coding sequence is TGTGCCAGCAGTGAAAGGGTTGAGCAGTTCTTC. V gene TRBV2 combines with J gene TRBJ2-1; D is undetermined. The CDR3 is 11 amino acids. CDR1 and CDR2 (germline): SNHLY, FYNNEI. Deletions cut 2 bases from V and 9 bases from J, with 5 bases between.

This rearrangement joins TRBV7-6 to TRBJ2-1, with 9 nucleotides matching TRBD2. V dropped 0 bases and J dropped 10; count of bases not matched to a gene: 10. The CDR3 totals 16 residues. Germline-derived CDR1 and CDR2 are SGHVS and FNYEAQ. This chain's CDR3 is CASSLAGTSPAGEQFF. The CDR3 coding sequence is TGTGCCAGCAGCTTAGCCGGGACTAGCCCGGCTGGGGAGCAGTTCTTC.

The chain employs TRBV25-1 and TRBJ2-3, with D possibly TRBD2 on 5 matching bases. The V and J ends lost 4 bases and 2 bases respectively, with 10 bases between them. The CDR3 contains 14 residues. Germline V gives CDR1 MGHDK, CDR2 SYGVNS. CDR3 sequence: CASSVGLFTDTQYF. Written as DNA, the CDR3 is TGTGCCAGCAGTGTTGGACTTTTCACAGATACGCAGTATTTT.

Details on this clone: Compared with germline, one end of the junction differs, possibly owing to a read error. The sample holds other DNA sequences that translate to the same CDR3. This chain joins TRBV5-1 and TRBJ1-2; 8 positions agree with TRBD1. CDR1 is SGHRS and CDR2 is YFSETQ in the germline V gene. This CDR3 region has 17 residues. In DNA form, the CDR3 reads TGTGCCAGCAGCTTGGAGGCCAGGGGGCGGGCAGGGGAAGGCTACACCTTC. It translates to CASSLEARGRAGEGYTF.

V and J are TRBV5-1 and TRBJ2-5; perhaps TRBD2 as D (5 bases). Per germline, CDR1 SGHRS and CDR2 YFSETQ. Trimming took 0 bases from V and 4 from J, leaving 10 bases between them. The CDR3 runs 14 residues. The CDR3 region is CASSLASGTETQYF. CDR3 in DNA: TGCGCCAGCAGCTTGGCCTCGGGAACAGAGACCCAGTACTTC.

This chain uses TRBV4-1 with TRBJ2-1; D possibly corresponds to TRBD2 (6 bases). The germline gives CDR1 MGHRA, CDR2 YSYEKL. The CDR3 loop spans 15 amino acids. V was trimmed by 4 bases and J by 0 bases, leaving 10 bases between them. CDR3 residues: CASSPLAASYNEQFF. CDR3 nucleotide sequence: TGCGCCAGCAGCCCTTTAGCGGCCTCCTACAATGAGCAGTTCTTC.

The rearrangement joins TRBV7-2 to TRBJ2-1, with no clear D. Germline lookup yields CDR1 SGHTA and CDR2 FQGNSA. This CDR3 is 15 amino acids long. V was clipped by 5 bases and J by 5 bases, with 16 bases between them. The CDR3 nucleotides are TGTGCCAGCAGCCCCTGGACGGGTCCCGACAATGAGCAGTTCTTC. It yields the protein CASSPWTGPDNEQFF.

The rearrangement uses TRBV29-1 and TRBJ2-7; perhaps TRBD1 as D (7 bases). V gave up 6 bases and J gave up 4 bases, with 19 bases separating them. The CDR3 extends over 14 amino acids. CDR1 SQVTM and CDR2 ANQGSEA come from the germline V gene. The CDR3 loop reads CSVGAGGSYYEQYF. The DNA of the CDR3 is TGCAGCGTGGGAGCAGGGGGGTCCTATTACGAGCAGTACTTC.